This T cell receptor beta chain was captured in a study of T cells in narcolepsy. Clones were sequenced by immunoSEQ multiplex PCR, and TCRdb holds only the in-frame ones, with some missing. The sample records about 30,000 clones, 82% being singletons. This CDR3 has 13 amino acids. Trimming cost V 3 bases and J 13 bases; bases outside gene matches: 9. Looked up from germline, CDR1 is SNHLY and CDR2 is FYNNEI. Input material: CD45RA- memory CD4+ T cells from PBMCs. V and J are TRBV2 and TRBJ2-3; 8 bases line up with TRBD1. This sequence was found in a human donor with narcolepsy. CDR3 amino acids: CASSETGQGREYF. CDR3 sequence (DNA): TGTGCCAGCAGTGAGACTGGACAGGGTAGGGAGTATTTT.